This is a list of T cell receptor beta chains from one sample in a study of shared clonotypes between healthy human individuals. Using immunoSEQ multiplex PCR, the repertoire was profiled, and TCRdb retains in-frame clones only, with some absent. There are some 2,000,000 clones in the sample; roughly 94% occur only once, and 0.85% to 1.3% lies in the top ten. Sequenced: naive CD8+ T cells sorted from blood. These receptors were taken from a man in his late teens or twenties in good health. Both conserved end residues are part of each CDR3. The D gene is left open where the match is weak.

>NA|TRBV7-9|TRBJ2-7|13
CASSVAGDYEQYF
TGTGCCAGCAGCGTTGCAGGCGACTACGAGCAGTACTTC
>NA|TRBV27|TRBJ2-7|14
CASSLGGAGYEQYF
TGTGCCAGCAGTTTGGGGGGGGCGGGGTACGAGCAGTACTTC
>NA|TRBV6-6|TRBJ1-5|15
CASSFAGIGNQPQHF
TGTGCCAGCAGTTTCGCAGGGATAGGCAATCAGCCCCAGCATTTT
>NA|TRBV9|TRBJ1-4|15
CASSVGGTTNEKLFF
TGTGCCAGCAGCGTAGGAGGGACAACTAATGAAAAACTGTTTTTT
>NA|TRBV11-2|TRBJ2-2|17
CASSLDIPTGSTGELFF
TGTGCCAGCAGCTTAGACATTCCCACTGGTAGCACCGGGGAGCTGTTTTTT
>NA|TRBV27|TRBJ2-7|15
CASSLRDNLPYEQYF
TGTGCCAGCAGCCTGAGGGACAACCTGCCCTACGAGCAGTACTTC
>TRBD1|TRBV7-6|TRBJ2-7|14
CASSLAGGTYEQYF
TGTGCCAGCAGCTTAGCAGGGGGCACCTACGAGCAGTACTTC
>NA|TRBV6-1|TRBJ1-3|14
CASSEIQRRNTIYF
TGTGCCAGCAGTGAAATACAGCGAAGAAACACCATATATTTT
>NA|TRBV7-9|TRBJ1-1|16
CASSLGPGMGNTEAFF
TGTGCCAGCAGCTTAGGGCCAGGAATGGGGAACACTGAAGCTTTCTTT
>NA|TRBV4-3|TRBJ1-4|16
CASSQVAGRADEKLFF
TGCGCCAGCAGCCAAGTGGCAGGGAGGGCGGATGAAAAACTGTTTTTT